One T cell receptor (beta chain) is described in this entry. Per the authors' pipeline: Nucleated cell number was recorded as an estimate derived from reference gene primer amplification. Generated by immunoSEQ multiplex PCR, the TCRdb table keeps only in-frame clones and is missing some. V and J calls and clone size are those listed in that table; D and trimming were worked out from the DNA. The repertoire holds approximately 110,000 clones, less than 85% seen once, with roughly 4.7% in the top ten. The sample is drawn from a study of blood T cell repertoires in COVID-19. V was trimmed by 4 bases and J by 4 bases, leaving 17 bases between them. CDR3 length equals 15 residues. CDR1 and CDR2 (germline): SGHTA, FQGNSA.

The receptor comes from a human donor in a cohort sampled during active or convalescent COVID-19. The chain joins TRBV7-2 to TRBJ2-7; D perhaps matches TRBD2 (6 bases). Sequencing input: peripheral blood. The CDR3 sequence: CASSSDWASAYEQYF. CDR3 DNA: TGTGCCAGCAGCTCCGACTGGGCTAGCGCGTACGAGCAGTACTTC.